One and the same sample provided the 27 T cell receptor beta chains below, sequenced in a study of T cell repertoires in cytomegalovirus infection. One entry per CDR3 protein results from TCRdb running MiXCR on the reads. The sample has more than 150,000 distinct CDR3 sequences, about 21% seen once; the top ten hold around 2.7%. Sequencing input: PBMCs. Source of these receptors: a human donor in good health (CMV status not recorded). Some clones in this sample may be carry-over from other donors' samples.

The gene calls are TRBV28 and TRBJ1-2; 11 bases are a match to TRBD1. CDR3 length: 16 residues. Per germline, CDR1 MDHEN and CDR2 SYDVKM. J lost 7 bases, V lost 2 bases, and 9 bases had no gene match. This chain's CDR3 is CASSLNTWTGGLGYTF. The CDR3, as DNA: TGTGCCAGCAGTTTAAATACCTGGACAGGGGGCCTTGGCTACACCTTC.

This clonotype was observed once. The V call is TRBV19, the J call TRBJ2-4; possible D gene TRBD1, 7 bases. Germline lookup yields CDR1 LNHDA and CDR2 SQIVND (reference sequence). The CDR3 spans 16 residues. Trimming took 6 bases from V and 3 from J, leaving 18 bases between them. The chain's CDR3 is CASRNPRQGGKNIQYF. CDR3 DNA: TGTGCCAGTAGGAATCCCCGACAGGGAGGCAAAAACATTCAGTACTTC. The whole variable domain, filled in from reference TRBV19 and TRBJ2-4, reads DGGITQSPKYLFRKEGQNVTLSCEQNLNHDAMYWYRQDPGQGLRLIYYSQIVNDFQKGDIAEGYSVSREKKESFPLTVTSAQKNPTAFYLCASRNPRQGGKNIQYFGAGTRLSVL.

This clonotype was detected ten times or more. The gene calls are TRBV12-3 or TRBV12-4 and TRBJ2-3; the D call may be TRBD1 or TRBD2 (5 bases each). CDR3 length equals 14 residues. V shed 5 bases and J shed 2 bases, with 11 bases lying between them. The CDR3 region is CASSPGTFTDTQYF. In DNA, the CDR3 is TGTGCCAGCAGTCCCGGGACGTTCACAGATACGCAGTATTTT.

About this clonotype: This may come from a read error, since a much larger clone is one base off. The chain recombines TRBV15 with TRBJ2-5, with 12 positions matching TRBD1. This CDR3 is 14 amino acids long. Germline V lookup: CDR1 LNHNV, CDR2 YYDKDF (reference sequence). J lost 4 bases, V lost 5 bases, and 2 bases had no gene match. The CDR3 DNA follows: TGTGCCACCAGCCGGGACAGGGGGCGAGAGACCCAGTACTTC. This encodes CATSRDRGRETQYF.

The chain has TRBV6-6 and TRBJ1-2; 9 bases agree with TRBD1. V shed 2 bases, J shed 3 bases, and the junction held 1 base outside the gene matches. Germline V lookup: CDR1 MNHNY, CDR2 SVGAGI (reference sequence). The CDR3 extends over 14 amino acids. CDR3 in amino acids: CASSYRQGDYGYTF. CDR3 nucleotides: TGTGCCAGCAGTTACAGACAGGGGGACTATGGCTACACCTTC.

This clonotype was counted at least ten times. The gene calls are TRBV7-9 and TRBJ2-7, with 7 bases matching TRBD1. The germline V gene encodes CDR1 SEHNR and CDR2 FQNEAQ (reference sequence). The CDR3 is 15 amino acids. The ends lost 1 base at V and 5 bases at J; junction bases unmatched: 8. This chain's CDR3 is CASSLGDRDLDEQYF. Here the CDR3 DNA reads TGTGCCAGCAGCTTAGGAGACAGGGATCTCGACGAGCAGTACTTC.

This clonotype occurred a few times. The V call is TRBV2, the J call TRBJ1-4; no firm D call. Deletions cut 6 bases from V and 0 bases from J, with 11 bases between. Germline CDR1 and CDR2: SNHLY and FYNNEI. This CDR3 region has 15 residues. CDR3 coding DNA: TGTGCCAGCAGCGGTACCATTGCAACTAATGAAAAACTGTTTTTT. Translated, it gives CASSGTIATNEKLFF.

This clonotype has just a few counts. The V gene is TRBV19, the J gene TRBJ2-1; D possibly corresponds to TRBD2 (6 bases). The CDR3 is made up of 15 amino acids. Germline CDR1 reads LNHDA; CDR2 reads SQIVND (reference sequence). Deletions cut 3 bases from V and 8 bases from J, with 17 bases between. Here the CDR3 reads CASSIMGAGPDEQFF. The CDR3 DNA reads as TGTGCCAGTAGTATCATGGGAGCGGGCCCCGATGAGCAGTTCTTC.

This clonotype was recorded a few times. The chain has TRBV12-3 or TRBV12-4 and TRBJ1-1; a weak D match, TRBD1 (6 bases). The CDR3 covers 18 residues. V gave up 1 base and J gave up 4 bases, with 22 bases separating them. Here the CDR3 reads CASSLGRVRGGEGTEAFF. As DNA, the CDR3 is TGTGCCAGCAGTTTAGGTAGGGTTCGAGGGGGGGAGGGCACTGAAGCTTTCTTT.

This clonotype showed up many times. The chain combines TRBV7-2 with TRBJ1-2; D gene uncertain. Trimming removed 1 base from V and 6 bases from J, with 18 bases in between. The CDR3 is 16 amino acids. Germline lookup yields CDR1 SGHTA and CDR2 FQGNSA. The CDR3 reads CASSLGGRISRDGYTF. DNA of the CDR3: TGTGCCAGCAGCTTAGGTGGGCGCATATCGAGAGATGGCTACACCTTC.

In its sample, this clonotype was seen many times. This chain connects TRBV10-3 to TRBJ2-7; weak D call: TRBD2 (5 bases). V lost 4 bases and J lost 6, with 13 bases in between. This CDR3 has 13 amino acids. The germline V gene has CDR1 ENHRY and CDR2 SYGVKD. CDR3: CAISGQVASEQYF. The CDR3 DNA reads TGTGCCATCAGTGGGCAGGTAGCGAGCGAGCAGTACTTC.

This clonotype was observed a handful of times. The chain uses TRBV28 and TRBJ2-1; 9 positions agree with TRBD2. The germline CDR1 and CDR2 sequences are MDHEN and SYDVKM. CDR3 length: 16 amino acids. With V trimmed by 5 bases and J by 9 bases, 14 bases remained unmatched. The CDR3 loop is CASSPVAGVIRTEQFF. The CDR3 region has the DNA TGTGCCAGCAGTCCGGTAGCGGGAGTTATTAGGACTGAGCAGTTCTTC.

This clonotype was detected many times. This chain uses TRBV7-3 with TRBJ2-1, with a tentative D call TRBD2 (6 bases). The V and J ends lost 1 base and 4 bases respectively, with 8 bases between them. The germline V gene encodes CDR1 SGHTA and CDR2 FQGTGA. The CDR3 runs to 14 residues. In DNA form, the CDR3 reads TGTGCCAGCAGCTTAAATGCGGGATACAATGAGCAGTTCTTC. It specifies CASSLNAGYNEQFF.

This clonotype was observed a handful of times. The chain links TRBV27 to TRBJ2-1; 9 positions match TRBD2. The CDR3 has 14 residues. The germline V gene has CDR1 MNHEY and CDR2 SMNVEV (reference sequence). Trimming took 8 bases from V and 7 from J; bases not matched to a gene: 9. This chain's CDR3 is CASLRSGRDNEQFF. The CDR3 DNA reads as TGTGCCAGCTTGCGTAGCGGGAGAGATAATGAGCAGTTCTTC.

This clonotype was seen many times. The V and J genes are TRBV28 and TRBJ2-7, with 10 bases aligning to TRBD2. Germline CDR1 reads MDHEN; CDR2 reads SYDVKM. With V trimmed by 5 bases and J by 4 bases, 8 bases remained unmatched. The CDR3 consists of 15 residues. In DNA form, the CDR3 reads TGTGCCAGCAGTACCTCTAGCGGGAGTCGGTACGAGCAGTACTTC. As protein: CASSTSSGSRYEQYF.

This chain connects TRBV28 to TRBJ1-6; maybe TRBD1 (5 bases). CDR1 is MDHEN, CDR2 SYDVKM, per germline. The CDR3 sequence is 14 residues long. Trimming left V 6 bases short and J 8 bases short, with 14 bases between. The CDR3 protein is CASSSRGTYSPLHF. The CDR3, as DNA: TGTGCCAGCAGCTCAAGGGGAACTTATTCACCCCTCCACTTT.

This clonotype was seen more than once but under ten times. CDR3: CASSLAGRLASYNEQFF. DNA for the CDR3: TGTGCCAGCAGCTTAGCGGGGAGACTAGCGTCCTACAATGAGCAGTTCTTC. This chain connects TRBV7-8 to TRBJ2-1, with TRBD2 identical over 8 bases. CDR3 length: 17 amino acids. The germline V gene encodes CDR1 SGHVS and CDR2 FQNEAQ. J lost 1 base, V lost 0 bases, and 5 bases had no gene match.

In this sample, this clonotype turned up many times. The V call is TRBV11-3, the J call TRBJ2-5; 12 bases map to TRBD1. The ends lost 2 bases at V and 4 bases at J; junction bases unmatched: 5. Germline V gives CDR1 SGHNT, CDR2 YENEEA. The CDR3 consists of 16 residues. In nucleotides, the CDR3 is TGTGCCAGCAGCTTATCGGGACAGGGGGCGAGAGAGACCCAGTACTTC. It is translated as CASSLSGQGARETQYF. The whole variable domain, filled in from reference TRBV11-3 and TRBJ2-5, reads EAGVVQSPRYKIIEKKQPVAFWCNPISGHNTLYWYLQNLGQGPELLIRYENEEAVDDSQLPKDRFSAERLKGVDSTLKIQPAELGDSAVYLCASSLSGQGARETQYFGPGTRLLVL.

The chain employs TRBV28 and TRBJ1-5, with D possibly being TRBD1 (6 bases). Germline values: CDR1 MDHEN, CDR2 SYDVKM. V lost 2 bases, J lost 7 bases, and 15 bases lay in between. The length of the CDR3 is 15 residues. CDR3 in amino acids: CASSLEGGRGQPQHF. Written as DNA, the CDR3 is TGTGCCAGCAGTTTAGAGGGTGGCAGGGGCCAGCCCCAGCATTTT. The whole variable domain, remainder taken from reference TRBV28 and TRBJ1-5, is DVKVTQSSRYLVKRTGEKVFLECVQDMDHENMFWYRQDPGLGLRLIYFSYDVKMKEKGDIPEGYSVSREKKERFSLILESASTNQTSMYLCASSLEGGRGQPQHFGDGTRLSIL.

J is TRBJ1-1 and V is TRBV7-2, with D perhaps TRBD1 (6 bases). The CDR3 runs 18 residues. Trimming took 1 base from V and 0 from J, leaving 18 bases between them. Per germline, CDR1 SGHTA and CDR2 FQGNSA. This chain's CDR3 is CASSLGDHRVGMNTEAFF. CDR3 sequence (DNA): TGTGCCAGCAGCTTAGGGGATCACAGGGTAGGAATGAACACTGAAGCTTTCTTT.

This clonotype occurred a few times. The V and J genes are TRBV6-5 and TRBJ1-6; 8 bases are shared with TRBD1. The germline V gene has CDR1 MNHEY and CDR2 SVGAGI. J lost 9 bases, V lost 2 bases, and 12 bases had no gene match. The CDR3 covers 17 residues. In DNA form, the CDR3 reads TGTGCCAGCAGTTACGCCCCCCAGGGGGCAGGGGGTTCACCCCTCCACTTT. It specifies CASSYAPQGAGGSPLHF.

This clonotype was seen more than once but under ten times. This chain uses TRBV7-9 with TRBJ2-1; 7 nucleotides match TRBD2. Trimming cost V 6 bases and J 8 bases; bases outside gene matches: 10. In germline, CDR1 is SEHNR, CDR2 FQNEAQ (reference sequence). The CDR3 contains 14 residues. The CDR3 region is CASSWGGVADEQFF. The CDR3 region has the DNA TGTGCCAGCAGTTGGGGGGGAGTGGCCGATGAGCAGTTCTTC.

V and J are TRBV10-3 and TRBJ2-7, with D possibly being TRBD1 (5 bases). CDR3 length equals 12 residues. The V end lost 4 bases, the J end lost 3 bases, and 7 bases lay between the germline ends. The germline CDR1 and CDR2 sequences are ENHRY and SYGVKD. CDR3 in DNA: TGTGCCATCAGTGTTGACAGCTACGAGCAGTACTTC. Residues: CAISVDSYEQYF.

This clonotype was seen repeatedly, ten times or more. The chain has TRBV27 and TRBJ1-6, with unresolved D. CDR1 MNHEY and CDR2 SMNVEV come from the germline V gene (reference sequence). CDR3 length equals 15 residues. V gave up 4 bases and J gave up 5 bases, with 12 bases separating them. The CDR3 loop is CASSWSPQNNSPLHF. DNA of the CDR3: TGTGCCAGCAGTTGGAGCCCCCAAAATAATTCACCCCTCCACTTT.

The J gene is TRBJ1-2, the V gene TRBV30, with TRBD1 matching over 7 bases. This CDR3 has 12 amino acids. The junction had 7 bases not matched to a gene; V was cut back by 6 bases and J by 6 bases. Germline lookup yields CDR1 GTSNPN and CDR2 SVGIG (reference sequence). Here the CDR3 DNA reads TGTGCCTGTAAAACAGGGGTGCATGGCTACACCTTC. Protein sequence: CACKTGVHGYTF.

This clonotype was observed many times. V and J are TRBV2 and TRBJ2-5, with 9 nucleotides matching TRBD2. The CDR3 consists of 14 residues. Germline CDR1 is SNHLY and CDR2 is FYNNEI. The V segment lost 7 bases and the J segment 5 bases; nucleotides outside the gene matches: 8. This CDR3 is CASKYSGSWETQYF. CDR3 in DNA: TGTGCCAGCAAATATAGCGGGAGCTGGGAGACCCAGTACTTC.

This clonotype was observed at least ten times. The chain joins TRBV7-9 to TRBJ2-2, with TRBD1 identical over 8 bases. V lost 5 bases and J lost 6; bases outside the gene matches: 11. The length of the CDR3 is 16 residues. Germline CDR1 SEHNR, CDR2 FQNEAQ (reference sequence). The CDR3 coding sequence is TGTGCCAGCAGCCCCCGGACAGGGACGGGCTCCGGGGAGCTGTTTTTT. Its protein product is CASSPRTGTGSGELFF.